The 32 T cell receptor beta chains in this list originate from one sample, sequenced in a study of shared clonotypes between healthy human individuals. Only CD45RO-negative cells positively selected for CCR7 counted as naive CD8 cells, so terminally differentiated effector memory CD45RA+ cells were excluded. Measured with immunoSEQ multiplex PCR; TCRdb has only the in-frame clones, and not every one. Altogether more than 2 million clones are present, around 93% being singletons, with the ten largest covering roughly 1.7%. Source material: naive CD8+ T cells from PBMCs. The receptors here all came from a man younger than 30 in good health. Some clones in this sample may be carry-over from other donors' samples.

V is TRBV6-1 and J is TRBJ2-7; D is undetermined. Germline V lookup: CDR1 MNHNS, CDR2 SASEGT. This CDR3 is 19 amino acids long. V dropped 2 bases and J dropped 1 base, with 24 bases sitting between them. The CDR3: CASSETLSDVSLVSYEQYF. The CDR3 nucleotides are TGTGCCAGCAGTGAAACGTTGTCGGACGTTTCCCTGGTATCCTACGAGCAGTACTTC.

With regard to this clone: Other DNA variants within this sample encode the same CDR3. The rearrangement links TRBV5-1 to TRBJ2-7; TRBD1 might be the D (6 bases). V gave up 0 bases and J gave up 3 bases, with 7 bases separating them. The germline CDR1 and CDR2 sequences are SGHRS and YFSETQ. The CDR3 spans 13 residues. The CDR3 sequence is CASSLAQGYEQYF. The DNA for the CDR3 is TGCGCCAGCAGCTTGGCACAGGGCTACGAGCAGTACTTC.

The V and J genes are TRBV7-9 and TRBJ2-2; D tentatively fits TRBD1 or TRBD2 (5 bases each). Trimming removed 6 bases at V and 4 bases at J, with 21 bases between. The CDR3 totals 17 residues. Germline CDR1 is SEHNR and CDR2 is FQNEAQ (reference sequence). CDR3 in DNA: TGTGCCAGCAGTCGGGACCCCCGAGGGTTATCCACCGGGGAGCTGTTTTTT. The encoded protein is CASSRDPRGLSTGELFF.

J is TRBJ1-3 and V is TRBV15, with TRBD1 as a possible D gene (5 bases). The CDR3 consists of 18 residues. Germline V gene lookup returns CDR1 LNHNV and CDR2 YYDKDF (reference sequence). V shed 3 bases and J shed 2 bases, with 20 bases lying between them. CDR3 coding DNA: TGTGCCACCAGCAGTCCATACCCCGGGACGGGGGCTGGAAACACCATATATTTT. Protein product: CATSSPYPGTGAGNTIYF.

This rearrangement joins TRBV27 to TRBJ2-7, with unresolved D. Trimming cost V 3 bases and J 6 bases, with 9 bases left between them. Per the germline V gene, CDR1 is MNHEY and CDR2 is SMNVEV (reference sequence). This CDR3 is 12 amino acids long. CDR3 sequence reads: CASSFVGSEQYF. CDR3 DNA: TGTGCCAGCAGTTTCGTTGGTTCCGAGCAGTACTTC.

The chain carries TRBV27 and TRBJ2-3, with TRBD1 identical over 10 bases. Germline V gives CDR1 MNHEY, CDR2 SMNVEV (reference sequence). V was pared by 5 bases and J by 8 bases, with 13 bases of the junction left unmatched. The CDR3 is 16 amino acids. The CDR3 spells CASSRHVGTGDGTQYF. DNA for the CDR3: TGTGCCAGCAGTCGGCACGTTGGGACAGGGGATGGTACGCAGTATTTT.

The CDR3 DNA reads as TGTGCCAGTAATCACGGGCGGGAGGGACCAGATACGCAGTATTTT. This sequence encodes CASNHGREGPDTQYF. V is TRBV19 and J is TRBJ2-3, with 9 bases identical to TRBD2. V lost 7 bases, J lost 4 bases, and 9 bases stayed unmatched. The CDR3 is made up of 15 amino acids. Germline-derived CDR1 and CDR2 are LNHDA and SQIVND (reference sequence). The full variable domain, rest sourced from reference TRBV19 and TRBJ2-3, is DGGITQSPKYLFRKEGQNVTLSCEQNLNHDAMYWYRQDPGQGLRLIYYSQIVNDFQKGDIAEGYSVSREKKESFPLTVTSAQKNPTAFYLCASNHGREGPDTQYFGPGTRLTVL.

V usage is TRBV10-3 and J usage is TRBJ2-2; D is tentatively TRBD1 or TRBD2 (5 bases each). The CDR3 contains 13 residues. The germline V gene encodes CDR1 ENHRY and CDR2 SYGVKD. The germline V and J ends were trimmed by 10 bases and 3 bases, with 12 bases remaining between them. The CDR3 loop reads CATPGRDTGELFF. The CDR3, as DNA: TGTGCCACCCCGGGACGGGACACCGGGGAGCTGTTTTTT.

V and J are TRBV4-2 and TRBJ2-6; maybe TRBD2 (5 bases). V was clipped by 0 bases and J by 2 bases, with 8 bases between them. The CDR3 length is 16 residues. Looked up from germline, CDR1 is LGHNA and CDR2 is YNFKEQ. The DNA for the CDR3 is TGTGCCAGCAGCCAAGAAAGCGGAGCTGGGGCCAACGTCCTGACTTTC. It encodes CASSQESGAGANVLTF.

The chain is built from TRBV7-9 and TRBJ2-1; weak D call: TRBD2 (5 bases). The CDR3 totals 17 residues. Trimming took off 5 bases at V and 5 bases at J, with 22 bases between the two ends. The germline V gene encodes CDR1 SEHNR and CDR2 FQNEAQ (reference sequence). As DNA, the CDR3 is TGTGCCAGCAGCCGATCGAACCCCGGCTCGAGGGACAATGAGCAGTTCTTC. It encodes CASSRSNPGSRDNEQFF.

In the case of this clone: This CDR3 is also generated by other DNA sequences in the sample. The rearrangement joins TRBV9 to TRBJ2-5; 11 bases align to TRBD2. The germline gives CDR1 SGDLS, CDR2 YYNGEE. After removal of 3 bases from V and 2 bases from J, the junction contained 3 bases not matched to a gene. CDR3 length: 15 residues. CDR3 loop: CASSGGTSGQETQYF. CDR3 sequence (DNA): TGTGCCAGCAGCGGGGGGACTAGCGGACAAGAGACCCAGTACTTC.

The genes are TRBV30 and TRBJ2-1, with 14 bases fitting TRBD2. This CDR3 is 15 amino acids long. Germline loops: CDR1 GTSNPN, CDR2 SVGIG (reference sequence). V lost 4 bases, J lost 6 bases, and 5 bases stayed unmatched. CDR3 bases: TGTGCCTGGACCAGGGGGACTAGCGGGAGCAATGAGCAGTTCTTC. It encodes CAWTRGTSGSNEQFF.

This rearrangement joins TRBV7-9 to TRBJ2-3; TRBD1 agrees at 7 bases. Germline CDR1 is SEHNR and CDR2 is FQNEAQ (reference sequence). The CDR3 is made up of 17 amino acids. J gave up 0 bases and V 5 bases, and 11 bases lay outside the gene matches. CDR3 sequence reads: CASSDRAPNLSTDTQYF. CDR3 nucleotide sequence: TGTGCCAGCAGCGACAGGGCGCCTAACCTTAGCACAGATACGCAGTATTTT.

The chain is built from TRBV10-1 and TRBJ2-7; TRBD1 matches 7 bases. CDR3 size: 13 residues. Germline V gene data show CDR1 as WNHNN and CDR2 as SYGVQD (reference sequence). Germline trimming cut 7 bases from V and 0 bases from J; bases unmatched to any gene: 3. The CDR3 protein is CASIRDSSYEQYF. For the CDR3, the DNA is TGCGCCAGCATCCGGGACAGCTCCTACGAGCAGTACTTC.

The chain has TRBV4-3 and TRBJ2-7; 11 bases align to TRBD2. CDR3 length: 15 amino acids. Trimming removed 7 bases from V and 0 bases from J; junction bases left unmatched: 5. Germline assignment: CDR1 LGHNA and CDR2 YSLEER. CDR3 sequence (DNA): TGCGCCAGCACTCTGGGGACTAGCGGCTCCTACGAGCAGTACTTC. Its translation is CASTLGTSGSYEQYF.

This chain uses TRBV29-1 with TRBJ2-2, with D perhaps given as TRBD1 or TRBD2 (5 bases each). V gave up 7 bases and J gave up 4 bases, with 19 bases separating them. This CDR3 is built from 15 residues. Per germline, CDR1 SQVTM and CDR2 ANQGSEA. CDR3 amino acids: CSAQGDWGITGELFF. The CDR3 nucleotides read TGCAGCGCCCAGGGAGACTGGGGGATCACCGGGGAGCTGTTTTTT.

This sequence joins TRBV4-1 and TRBJ2-5, with D perhaps being TRBD1 or TRBD2 (5 bases each). The V end lost 3 bases, the J end lost 6 bases, and 14 bases lay between the germline ends. The germline CDR1 and CDR2 sequences are MGHRA and YSYEKL. The CDR3 has 14 amino acids. The chain's CDR3 is CASSHIGGEKTQYF. CDR3 coding DNA: TGCGCCAGCAGCCACATTGGGGGAGAAAAGACCCAGTACTTC.

In nucleotides, the CDR3 is TGTGCCAGCAGCTTGGAGGCGGTGAACACTGAAGCTTTCTTT. This codes for CASSLEAVNTEAFF. This chain uses TRBV5-6 with TRBJ1-1; D unresolved. Germline assignment: CDR1 SGHDT and CDR2 YYEEEE. There are 14 residues in the CDR3. V was shortened by 0 bases and J by 0 bases, with 6 bases between the two germline ends. The variable domain in full, with the rest retrieved from reference TRBV5-6 and TRBJ1-1, is DAGVTQSPTHLIKTRGQQVTLRCSPKSGHDTVSWYQQALGQGPQFIFQYYEEEERQRGNFPDRFSGHQFPNYSSELNVNALLLGDSALYLCASSLEAVNTEAFFGQGTRLTVV.

V is TRBV15 and J is TRBJ1-1; D not resolved. Looked up from germline, CDR1 is LNHNV and CDR2 is YYDKDF (reference sequence). There are 13 residues in the CDR3. V gave up 3 bases and J gave up 8 bases, with 13 bases separating them. CDR3 region: CATSRDHLDEAFF. The CDR3, as DNA: TGTGCCACCAGCAGGGACCATCTGGACGAAGCTTTCTTT.

The rearrangement joins TRBV7-9 to TRBJ2-2; D gene uncertain. The CDR3 extends over 13 amino acids. Germline-derived CDR1 and CDR2 are SEHNR and FQNEAQ (reference sequence). V was clipped by 5 bases and J by 4 bases, with 8 bases between them. Written as DNA, the CDR3 is TGTGCCAGCAGCCCATTCATCACCGGGGAGCTGTTTTTT. Amino acid sequence: CASSPFITGELFF.

In its sample, this clone was seen once. The DNA for the CDR3 is TGCGCCAGCAGCCAAGATTGGGCGGGGGACGGCTATGGCTACACCTTC. Amino acid sequence: CASSQDWAGDGYGYTF. The genes are TRBV4-3 and TRBJ1-2; tentative D call: TRBD1 (5 bases). The CDR3 covers 16 residues. V lost 0 bases and J 4 bases, leaving 15 bases between the germline ends. From germline, CDR1 is LGHNA and CDR2 YSLEER.

CDR3 DNA sequence: TGTGCCAGCAGTTTACGTAAGTCTGGGTCCTACAATGAGCAGTTCTTC. It yields the protein CASSLRKSGSYNEQFF. This chain connects TRBV28 to TRBJ2-1; the D is unclear. CDR3 length: 16 amino acids. Per germline, CDR1 MDHEN and CDR2 SYDVKM. Trimming removed 2 bases from V and 1 base from J, with 12 bases in between.

The rearrangement joins TRBV4-3 to TRBJ2-7; a weak D match, TRBD2 (5 bases). V lost 1 base and J 7 bases, leaving 17 bases between the germline ends. The CDR3 is made up of 15 amino acids. From germline, CDR1 is LGHNA and CDR2 YSLEER. In DNA form, the CDR3 reads TGCGCCAGCAGCCAAGCAGTGGTCGGAGGCCTGGAGCAGTACTTC. This encodes CASSQAVVGGLEQYF.

V gene TRBV5-4 combines with J gene TRBJ2-6, with D perhaps being TRBD1 or TRBD2 (5 bases each). CDR3 length: 18 amino acids. CDR1 is SGHNT and CDR2 is YYREEE in the germline V gene (reference sequence). Trimming pared 4 bases from V and 4 bases from J, leaving 21 bases between. CDR3 nucleotide sequence: TGTGCCAGCAGCCTGGTTGGGACCATCGCTGTGGGGGCCAACGTCCTGACTTTC. Residues: CASSLVGTIAVGANVLTF. Together with reference TRBV5-4 and TRBJ2-6, the CDR3 gives the full variable domain: ETGVTQSPTHLIKTRGQQVTLRCSSQSGHNTVSWYQQALGQGPQFIFQYYREEENGRGNFPPRFSGLQFPNYSSELNVNALELDDSALYLCASSLVGTIAVGANVLTFGAGSRLTVL.

The V call is TRBV6-6, the J call TRBJ2-7, with TRBD1 identical over 7 bases. Germline V CDR1 and CDR2: MNHNY, SVGAGI (reference sequence). This CDR3 comprises 13 residues. V lost 6 bases, J lost 2 bases, and 4 bases stayed unmatched. The CDR3 here is CASSPDRAYEQYF. The CDR3 DNA reads TGTGCCAGCAGCCCCGACAGGGCCTACGAGCAGTACTTC.

J is TRBJ2-6 and V is TRBV5-6; D gene unclear. The CDR3 spans 15 residues. The ends were cut back, 4 bases at V and 0 bases at J, with 8 bases in the middle. The germline gives CDR1 SGHDT, CDR2 YYEEEE. This CDR3 reads CASSPENSGANVLTF. The CDR3 nucleotides read TGTGCCAGCAGCCCGGAAAACTCTGGGGCCAACGTCCTGACTTTC.

The genes are TRBV5-6 and TRBJ2-2; no definite D call. CDR1 and CDR2 (germline): SGHDT, YYEEEE. The CDR3 covers 17 residues. Trimming removed 0 bases from V and 4 bases from J, with 16 bases in between. CDR3 in amino acids: CASSLVFVSRSTGELFF. The CDR3 region has the DNA TGTGCCAGCAGCTTGGTCTTCGTATCGAGGAGCACCGGGGAGCTGTTTTTT.

The chain carries TRBV6-1 and TRBJ2-2; no firm D call. CDR1 and CDR2 (germline): MNHNS, SASEGT. V was shortened by 3 bases and J by 7 bases, with 15 bases between the two germline ends. The CDR3 contains 15 residues. The CDR3 DNA reads as TGTGCCAGCAGTGAGGCAGGAGAGTGGGGCGGGGAGCTGTTTTTT. This translates into CASSEAGEWGGELFF.

The chain is built from TRBV28 and TRBJ2-7; possibly TRBD1 for D (6 bases). Germline lookup yields CDR1 MDHEN and CDR2 SYDVKM. V shed 0 bases and J shed 1 base, with 13 bases lying between them. This CDR3 region has 16 residues. CDR3: CASSLWVDSLSYEQYF. In DNA form, the CDR3 reads TGTGCCAGCAGTTTATGGGTGGACAGTCTTTCCTACGAGCAGTACTTC. Using reference TRBV28 and TRBJ2-7 for the parts outside the CDR3, the full variable domain is DVKVTQSSRYLVKRTGEKVFLECVQDMDHENMFWYRQDPGLGLRLIYFSYDVKMKEKGDIPEGYSVSREKKERFSLILESASTNQTSMYLCASSLWVDSLSYEQYFGPGTRLTVT.

The J gene is TRBJ2-6, the V gene TRBV11-2, with TRBD1 matching over 11 bases. Germline values: CDR1 SGHAT, CDR2 FQNNGV. The CDR3 extends over 18 amino acids. V shed 2 bases, J shed 4 bases, and the junction held 7 bases outside the gene matches. In DNA, the CDR3 is TGTGCCAGCAGCTTAACCAGGACAGGGGGCTCCGGGGCCAACGTCCTGACTTTC. Its protein is CASSLTRTGGSGANVLTF.

The rearrangement joins TRBV14 to TRBJ2-7; D may be TRBD1 or TRBD2 (5 bases each). The germline V and J ends were trimmed by 5 bases and 0 bases, with 14 bases remaining between them. The CDR3 is 15 residues long. Germline loops: CDR1 SGHDN, CDR2 FVKESK. CDR3 nucleotides: TGTGCCAGCAGCGGTCACGGGACGAGCTCCTACGAGCAGTACTTC. Residues: CASSGHGTSSYEQYF.

This chain uses TRBV9 with TRBJ2-1, with TRBD1 as a possible D gene (6 bases). The V gene's germline CDR1 is SGDLS and CDR2 YYNGEE. This CDR3 region has 18 residues. V lost 3 bases, J lost 4 bases, and 23 bases lay in between. The CDR3: CASSARTGSIAFYNEQFF. CDR3 coding DNA: TGTGCCAGCAGCGCCCGTACAGGGTCCATCGCCTTTTACAATGAGCAGTTCTTC.